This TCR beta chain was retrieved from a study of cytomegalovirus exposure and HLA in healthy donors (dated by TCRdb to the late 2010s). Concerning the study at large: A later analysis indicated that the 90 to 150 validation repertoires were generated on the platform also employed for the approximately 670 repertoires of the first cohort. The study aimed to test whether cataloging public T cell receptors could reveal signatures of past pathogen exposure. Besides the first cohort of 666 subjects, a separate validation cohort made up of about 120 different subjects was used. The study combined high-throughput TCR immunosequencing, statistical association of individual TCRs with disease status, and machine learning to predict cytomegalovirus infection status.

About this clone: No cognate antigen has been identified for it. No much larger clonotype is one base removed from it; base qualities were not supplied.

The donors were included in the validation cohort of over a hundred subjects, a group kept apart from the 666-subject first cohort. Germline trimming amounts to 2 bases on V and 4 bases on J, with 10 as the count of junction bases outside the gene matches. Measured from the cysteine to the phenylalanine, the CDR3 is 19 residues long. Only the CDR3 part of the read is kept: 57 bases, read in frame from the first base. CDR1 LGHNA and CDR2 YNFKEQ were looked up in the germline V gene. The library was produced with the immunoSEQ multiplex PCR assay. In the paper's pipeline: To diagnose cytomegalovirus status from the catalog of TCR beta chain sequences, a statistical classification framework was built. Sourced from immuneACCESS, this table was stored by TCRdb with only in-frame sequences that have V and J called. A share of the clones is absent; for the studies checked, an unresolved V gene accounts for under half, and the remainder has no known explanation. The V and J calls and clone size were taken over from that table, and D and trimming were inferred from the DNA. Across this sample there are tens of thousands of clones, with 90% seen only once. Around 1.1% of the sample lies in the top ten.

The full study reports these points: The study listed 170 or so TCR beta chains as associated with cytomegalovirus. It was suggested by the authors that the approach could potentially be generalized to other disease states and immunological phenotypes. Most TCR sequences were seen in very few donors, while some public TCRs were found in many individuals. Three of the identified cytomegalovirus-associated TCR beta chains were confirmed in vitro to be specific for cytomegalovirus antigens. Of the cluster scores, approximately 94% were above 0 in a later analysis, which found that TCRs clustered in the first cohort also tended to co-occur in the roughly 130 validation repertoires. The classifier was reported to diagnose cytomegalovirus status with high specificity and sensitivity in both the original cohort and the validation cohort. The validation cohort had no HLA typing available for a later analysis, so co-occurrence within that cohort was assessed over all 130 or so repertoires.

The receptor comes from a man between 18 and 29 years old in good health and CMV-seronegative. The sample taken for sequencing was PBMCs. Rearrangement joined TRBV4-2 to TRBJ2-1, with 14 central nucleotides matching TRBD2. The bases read TGTGCCAGCAGCCAACCCACCCGGACTAGCGGGAGGCAATACAATGAGCAGTTCTTC. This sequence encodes CASSQPTRTSGRQYNEQFF.